This T cell receptor beta chain comes out of a study of identical twins. This clonotype was counted at least ten times. Template switching, a step in the protocol, added a universal primer site, and cDNA carried unique molecular identifiers. TCRdb re-analysed the 5' RACE reads in MiXCR, keeping a single row per CDR3 protein. This sample has roughly 490,000 distinct CDR3 sequences; roughly an eighth occur once, and the top ten carry 0.95% to 1%. V dropped 5 bases and J dropped 4; count of bases not matched to a gene: 3. This CDR3 comprises 13 residues. The same data also went into a second study, on yellow fever vaccine responses in identical twins.

Sequencing was carried out using CD4+ T cells sorted from blood. The TCR originated in a woman aged 18 to 35 in good health. The gene calls are TRBV12-3 or TRBV12-4 and TRBJ2-3, with 7 bases lining up with TRBD2. The CDR3 coding sequence is TGTGCCAGCAGTGCCAGCGGGGCAGATACGCAGTATTTT. It specifies CASSASGADTQYF.